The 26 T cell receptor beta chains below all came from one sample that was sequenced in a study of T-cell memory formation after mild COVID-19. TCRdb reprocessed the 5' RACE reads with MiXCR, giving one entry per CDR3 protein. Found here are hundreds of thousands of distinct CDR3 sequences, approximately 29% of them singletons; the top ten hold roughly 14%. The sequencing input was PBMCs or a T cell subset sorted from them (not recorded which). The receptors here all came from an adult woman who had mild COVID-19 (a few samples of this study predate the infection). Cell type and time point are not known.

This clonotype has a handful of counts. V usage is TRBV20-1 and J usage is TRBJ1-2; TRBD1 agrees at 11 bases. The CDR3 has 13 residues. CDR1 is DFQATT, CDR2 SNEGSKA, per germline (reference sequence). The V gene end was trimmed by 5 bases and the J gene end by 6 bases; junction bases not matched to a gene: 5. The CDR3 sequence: CSAPDRGLHGYTF. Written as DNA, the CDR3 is TGCAGTGCTCCGGACAGGGGGCTTCATGGCTACACCTTC.

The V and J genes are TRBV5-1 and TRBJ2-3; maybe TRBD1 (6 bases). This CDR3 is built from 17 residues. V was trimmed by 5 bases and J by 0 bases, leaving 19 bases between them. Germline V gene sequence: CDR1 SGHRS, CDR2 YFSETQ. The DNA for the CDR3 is TGCGCCAGCAGTTCTGGTCAAGGGGGAGCTAGCACAGATACGCAGTATTTT. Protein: CASSSGQGGASTDTQYF.

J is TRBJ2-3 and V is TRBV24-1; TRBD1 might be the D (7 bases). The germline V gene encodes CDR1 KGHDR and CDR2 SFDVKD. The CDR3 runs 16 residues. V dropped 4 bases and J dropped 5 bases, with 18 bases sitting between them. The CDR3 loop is CATSDPSGGYRDTQYF. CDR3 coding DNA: TGTGCCACCAGTGACCCATCAGGGGGGTATAGAGATACGCAGTATTTT.

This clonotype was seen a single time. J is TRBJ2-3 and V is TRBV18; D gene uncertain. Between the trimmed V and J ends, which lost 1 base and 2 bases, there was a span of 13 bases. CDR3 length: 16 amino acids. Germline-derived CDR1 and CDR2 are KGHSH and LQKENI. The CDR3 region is CASSPRPLSHTDTQYF. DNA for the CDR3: TGTGCCAGCTCACCACGACCCCTCTCACACACAGATACGCAGTATTTT.

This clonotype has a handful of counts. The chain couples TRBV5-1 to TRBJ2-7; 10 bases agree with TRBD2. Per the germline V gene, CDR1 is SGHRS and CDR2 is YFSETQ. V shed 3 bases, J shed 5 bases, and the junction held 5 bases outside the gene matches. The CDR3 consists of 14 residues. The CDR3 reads CASSSSTSGNEQYF. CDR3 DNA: TGCGCCAGCAGCTCGTCTACTAGCGGGAACGAGCAGTACTTC.

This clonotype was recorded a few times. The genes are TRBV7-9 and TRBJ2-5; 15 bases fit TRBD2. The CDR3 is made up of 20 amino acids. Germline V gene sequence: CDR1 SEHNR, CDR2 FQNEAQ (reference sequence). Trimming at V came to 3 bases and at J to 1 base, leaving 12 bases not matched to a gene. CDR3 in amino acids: CASSFGPGLAGGGTQETQYF. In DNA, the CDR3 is TGTGCCAGCAGCTTCGGACCGGGACTAGCGGGGGGCGGTACCCAAGAGACCCAGTACTTC.

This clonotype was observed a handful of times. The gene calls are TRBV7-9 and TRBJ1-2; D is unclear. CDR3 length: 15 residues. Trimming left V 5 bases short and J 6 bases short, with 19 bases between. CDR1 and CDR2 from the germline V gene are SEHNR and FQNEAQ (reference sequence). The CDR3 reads CASSPPVSGYHGYTF. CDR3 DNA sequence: TGTGCCAGCAGCCCCCCGGTTTCGGGGTACCATGGCTACACCTTC. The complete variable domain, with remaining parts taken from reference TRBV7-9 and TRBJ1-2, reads DTGVSQNPRHKITKRGQNVTFRCDPISEHNRLYWYRQTLGQGPEFLTYFQNEAQLEKSRLLSDRFSAERPKGSFSTLEIQRTEQGDSAMYLCASSPPVSGYHGYTFGSGTRLTVV.

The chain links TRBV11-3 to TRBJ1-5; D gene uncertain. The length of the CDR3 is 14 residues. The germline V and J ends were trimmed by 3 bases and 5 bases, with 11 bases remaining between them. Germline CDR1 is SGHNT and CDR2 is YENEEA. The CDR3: CASSLAGTDQPQHF. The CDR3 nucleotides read TGTGCCAGCAGCTTGGCAGGAACCGATCAGCCCCAGCATTTT.

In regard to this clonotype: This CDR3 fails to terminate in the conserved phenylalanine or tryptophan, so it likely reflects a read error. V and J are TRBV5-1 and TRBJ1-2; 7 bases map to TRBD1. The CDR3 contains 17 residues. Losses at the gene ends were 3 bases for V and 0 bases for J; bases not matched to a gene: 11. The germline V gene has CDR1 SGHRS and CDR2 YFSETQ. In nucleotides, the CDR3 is TGCGCCAGCAGCTCCCTCGGGCAGGGGGTTCCTAACTATGGCTACACCTTA. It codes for CASSSLGQGVPNYGYTL.

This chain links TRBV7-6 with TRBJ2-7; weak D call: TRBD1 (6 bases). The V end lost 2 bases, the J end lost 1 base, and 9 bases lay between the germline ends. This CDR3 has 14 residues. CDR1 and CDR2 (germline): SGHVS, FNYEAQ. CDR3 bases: TGTGCCAGCAGCTTATTCGGGACATCCTACGAGCAGTACTTC. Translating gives CASSLFGTSYEQYF.

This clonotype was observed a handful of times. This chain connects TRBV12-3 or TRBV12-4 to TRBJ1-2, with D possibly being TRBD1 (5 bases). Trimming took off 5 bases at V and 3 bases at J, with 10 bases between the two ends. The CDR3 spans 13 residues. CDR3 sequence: CASSGPGDYGYTF. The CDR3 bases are TGTGCCAGCAGTGGACCGGGGGACTATGGCTACACCTTC.

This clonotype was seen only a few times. The CDR3 DNA reads as TGTGCCAGCAGCTGGGCTCCGGGGAGGGAAAAACTGTTTTTT. Translated, it gives CASSWAPGREKLFF. The V gene is TRBV5-5, the J gene TRBJ1-4; D is ambiguous. Trimming took off 3 bases at V and 8 bases at J, with 14 bases between the two ends. Germline CDR1 is SGHKS and CDR2 is YYEKEE (reference sequence). The CDR3 runs to 14 residues.

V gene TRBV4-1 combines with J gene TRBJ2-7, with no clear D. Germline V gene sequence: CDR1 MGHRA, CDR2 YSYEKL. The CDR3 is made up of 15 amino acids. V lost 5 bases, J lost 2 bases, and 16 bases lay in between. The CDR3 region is CASSSRGSWAYEQYF. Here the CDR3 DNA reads TGCGCCAGCAGCTCCCGTGGATCCTGGGCCTACGAGCAGTACTTC.

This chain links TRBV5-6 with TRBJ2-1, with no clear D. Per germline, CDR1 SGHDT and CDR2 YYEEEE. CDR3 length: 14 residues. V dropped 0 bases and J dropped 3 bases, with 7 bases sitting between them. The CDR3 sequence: CASSLVVNYNEQFF. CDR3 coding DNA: TGTGCCAGCAGCTTGGTAGTAAACTACAATGAGCAGTTCTTC.

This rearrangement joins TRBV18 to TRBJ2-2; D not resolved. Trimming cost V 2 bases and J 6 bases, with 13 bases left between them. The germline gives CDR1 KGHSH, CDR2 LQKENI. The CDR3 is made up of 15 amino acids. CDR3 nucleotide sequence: TGTGCCAGCTCACCAATCCGGTCAAGTCCCGGGGAGCTGTTTTTT. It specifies CASSPIRSSPGELFF.

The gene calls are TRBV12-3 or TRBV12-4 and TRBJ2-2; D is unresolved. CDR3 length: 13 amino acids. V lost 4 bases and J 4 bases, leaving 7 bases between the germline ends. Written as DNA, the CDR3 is TGTGCCAGCAGTTCGCGATTCACCGGGGAGCTGTTTTTT. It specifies CASSSRFTGELFF.

CDR3 nucleotide sequence: TGTGCCAGCAGTTTTTTGGGACAGGGGGCCACCGGGGAGCTGTTTTTT. Amino acid sequence: CASSFLGQGATGELFF. The chain has TRBV12-3 or TRBV12-4 and TRBJ2-2, with TRBD1 matching 12 bases. The CDR3 contains 16 residues. The V gene end was trimmed by 3 bases and the J gene end by 4 bases; junction bases not matched to a gene: 3.

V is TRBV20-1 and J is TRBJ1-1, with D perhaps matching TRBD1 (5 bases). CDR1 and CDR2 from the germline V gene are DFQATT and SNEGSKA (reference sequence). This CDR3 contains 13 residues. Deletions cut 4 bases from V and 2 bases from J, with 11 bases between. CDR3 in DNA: TGCAGTGCTATACTGACAGCAAACACTGAAGCTTTCTTT. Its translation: CSAILTANTEAFF.

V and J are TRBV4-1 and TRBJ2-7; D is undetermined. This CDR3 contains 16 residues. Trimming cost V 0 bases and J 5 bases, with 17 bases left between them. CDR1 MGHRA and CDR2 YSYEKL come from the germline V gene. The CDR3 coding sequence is TGCGCCAGCAGCCAAGATAGGTCCTCTTCGGGCGACGAGCAGTACTTC. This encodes CASSQDRSSSGDEQYF.

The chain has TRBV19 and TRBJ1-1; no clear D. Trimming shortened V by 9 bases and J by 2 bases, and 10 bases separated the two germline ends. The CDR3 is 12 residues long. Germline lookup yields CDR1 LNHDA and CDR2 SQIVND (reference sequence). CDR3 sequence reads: CASSRTNTEAFF. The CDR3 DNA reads TGTGCCAGCTCCCGGACTAACACTGAAGCTTTCTTT.

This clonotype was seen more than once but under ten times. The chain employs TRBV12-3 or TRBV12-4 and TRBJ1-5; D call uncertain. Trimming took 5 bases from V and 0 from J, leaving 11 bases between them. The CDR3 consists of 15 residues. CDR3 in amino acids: CASSPLLGSNQPQHF. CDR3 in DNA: TGTGCCAGCAGTCCTCTGTTAGGTAGCAATCAGCCCCAGCATTTT.

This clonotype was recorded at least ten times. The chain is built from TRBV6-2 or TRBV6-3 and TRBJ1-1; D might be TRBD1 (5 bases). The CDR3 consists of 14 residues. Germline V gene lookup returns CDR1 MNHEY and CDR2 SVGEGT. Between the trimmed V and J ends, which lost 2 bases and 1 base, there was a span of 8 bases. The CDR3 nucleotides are TGTGCCAGCAGTTACGGGACCCCGAACACTGAAGCTTTCTTT. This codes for CASSYGTPNTEAFF.

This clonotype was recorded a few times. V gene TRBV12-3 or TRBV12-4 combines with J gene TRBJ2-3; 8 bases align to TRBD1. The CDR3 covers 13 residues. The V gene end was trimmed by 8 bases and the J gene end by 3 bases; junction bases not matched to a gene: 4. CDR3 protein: CASGTGTTDTQYF. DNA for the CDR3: TGTGCCAGCGGGACAGGTACTACAGATACGCAGTATTTT.

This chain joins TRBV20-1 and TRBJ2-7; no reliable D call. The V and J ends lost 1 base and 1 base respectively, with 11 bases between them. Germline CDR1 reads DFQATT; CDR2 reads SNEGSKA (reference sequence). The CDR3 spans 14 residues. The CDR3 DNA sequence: TGCAGTGCTAGAGGTTTGGAACTTTCCTACGAGCAGTACTTC. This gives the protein CSARGLELSYEQYF.

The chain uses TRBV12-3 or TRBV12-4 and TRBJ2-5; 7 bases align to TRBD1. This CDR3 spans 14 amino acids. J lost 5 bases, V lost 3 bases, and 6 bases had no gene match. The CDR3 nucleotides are TGTGCCAGCAGTTTCGGGACAGCCAGGGAGACCCAGTACTTC. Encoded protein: CASSFGTARETQYF.

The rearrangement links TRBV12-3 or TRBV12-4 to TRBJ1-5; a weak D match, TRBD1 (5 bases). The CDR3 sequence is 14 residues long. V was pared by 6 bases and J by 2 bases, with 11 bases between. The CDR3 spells CASRETAGNQPQHF. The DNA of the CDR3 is TGTGCCAGCAGGGAGACAGCGGGCAATCAGCCCCAGCATTTT.